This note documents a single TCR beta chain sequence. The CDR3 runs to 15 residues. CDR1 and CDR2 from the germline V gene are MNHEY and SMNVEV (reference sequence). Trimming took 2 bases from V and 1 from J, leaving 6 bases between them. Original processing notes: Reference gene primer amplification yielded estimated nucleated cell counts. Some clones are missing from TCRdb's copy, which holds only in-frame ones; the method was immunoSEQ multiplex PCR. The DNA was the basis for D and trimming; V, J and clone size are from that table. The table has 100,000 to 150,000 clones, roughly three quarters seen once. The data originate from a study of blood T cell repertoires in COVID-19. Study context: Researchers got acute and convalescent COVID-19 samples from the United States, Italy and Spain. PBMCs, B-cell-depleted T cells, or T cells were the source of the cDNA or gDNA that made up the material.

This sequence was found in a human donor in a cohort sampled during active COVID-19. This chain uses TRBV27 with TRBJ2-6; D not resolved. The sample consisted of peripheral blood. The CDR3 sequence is CASSLMRSGANVLTF. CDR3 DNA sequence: TGTGCCAGCAGTTTAATGAGATCTGGGGCCAACGTCCTGACTTTC.